This T cell receptor (beta chain) stems from a study of blood T cell repertoires in COVID-19. Study background: Acute and convalescent COVID-19 specimens originated in the United States, Italy and Spain. In each case, the material was cDNA or gDNA derived from T cells, B-cell-depleted T cells, or PBMCs.

Profiled with immunoSEQ multiplex PCR; TCRdb holds only in-frame clones, not every one. The data show roughly 220,000 clones, 75% to 85% seen once. V was pared by 6 bases and J by 2 bases, with 5 bases between. The CDR3 covers 11 residues. The sample consisted of peripheral blood. This clonotype was obtained from a woman in her thirties or forties who had recovered from COVID-19. The chain employs TRBV12-3 or TRBV12-4 and TRBJ2-7; D unclear. The CDR3 here is CASSLTYEQYF. For the CDR3, the DNA is TGTGCCAGCAGCCTTACCTACGAGCAGTACTTC.